A selection of T cell receptor beta chains follows, all from one sample in a study of vaccination and CD4 T cells after COVID-19. Via MiXCR, TCRdb re-called the PCR reads, giving one row per CDR3 protein. The profile shows fewer than 2,500 distinct CDR3 sequences, about 20% of them singletons. Their antigens are not known. Sequencing was carried out using CD4+ T cells from blood, cultured in vitro. Source of these receptors: a human donor in good health. The CDR3 runs from the conserved cysteine through the conserved F or W. Each record gives: D gene, V gene, CDR3 protein. D genes are given only for firm matches.

.	TRBV7-2	CASSYSRVRASTDTQYF
.	TRBV27	CASSFKDSQETQYF
.	TRBV6-2/TRBV6-3	CASGTTYNEQFF
TRBD2	TRBV5-4	CASSAGLAGDTQYF
TRBD2	TRBV18	CASSSEASGGSETQYF
TRBD1	TRBV28	CASTGTGNYGYTF
TRBD1	TRBV6-5	CASSLTGDEQYF
TRBD1	TRBV7-2	CASSPGQGRRGNEKLFF
.	TRBV30	CALGGMNTEAFF
TRBD1	TRBV6-1	CASSPTGAGYTF
.	TRBV29-1	CSVGGHPDADTQYF
.	TRBV5-6	CASSTSAGNTIYF
TRBD1	TRBV20-1	CSAGGTANQPQHF
TRBD1	TRBV7-9	CASSLDRGMHEQYF
.	TRBV28	CASMDTESLQPQHF
TRBD2	TRBV9	CASSARPGLAGALPTGEQFF
TRBD2	TRBV11-3	CASSRSRERYNEQFF
.	TRBV14	CASSQETGTAQYF
.	TRBV27	CASSTPVVERGPPMNTEAFF
TRBD1	TRBV7-3	CASSPGTGVSGANVLTF
.	TRBV19	CASSIRLGTFDSNQPQHF